This TCR beta chain came from a study of shared clonotypes between healthy human individuals. Study background: Each donor had three CD4 naive, three CD4 memory, two CD8 naive and one CD8 memory plate.

Every immunoSEQ plate was one replicate of a subset's evenly spread DNA. Profiling relied on immunoSEQ multiplex PCR, and the TCRdb table lists in-frame clones only, not all of them. Among about 230,000 clones listed, 50% to 80% were seen once. The V end lost 3 bases, the J end lost 5 bases, and 13 bases lay between the germline ends. The V gene's germline CDR1 is LNHNV and CDR2 YYDKDF (reference sequence). The CDR3 is 15 residues long. Whole-study results and caveats: Clonotype sharing levels among donors were expected to vary with sequencing depth. In this cohort, only blood was sampled, and tissue repertoires likely differ.

Remarks on this clone: The target antigen is unknown.

The chain uses TRBV15 and TRBJ2-2; D remains unclear. The sequence derives from a man aged 25 to 40 in good health. Input material: memory CD4+ T cells sorted from blood. This sample's subset: CD45RA-negative fraction. CDR3 DNA: TGTGCCACCAGCAGTCAGTCCAAGGGTACCGGGGAGCTGTTTTTT. Amino acid sequence: CATSSQSKGTGELFF.